The source of this T cell receptor (beta chain) is a study of CD8 T cells in Susac syndrome (dated by TCRdb to between 2018 and 2021). Regarding the research as a whole: Whether CD8+ T cell activation and differentiation in Susac syndrome was antigen driven was tested using repertoire sequencing. Study-wide findings and limitations: The number of individuals in the TCR sequencing and HLA analysis was recognized as being relatively small.

As for this clonotype: What antigen it recognizes has not been identified. No clone much larger than this one lies a single base away; base qualities are absent.

RNA was extracted using the RNeasy kit, and roughly 0.45 to 1 microgram was reverse transcribed with random hexamers. The immunoSEQ multiplex PCR assay, which covers 54 Vbeta and 13 Jbeta segments, was used to amplify TCR beta CDR3 regions. Bias from PCR amplification was corrected by using a synthetic template baseline for primer optimization and for computational correction. In the source study's methods: Only productive sequences were kept, with reads annotated to V, D and J genes according to IMGT and analyzed in immunoSEQ Analyzer. Clonality was computed as one minus Shannon entropy normalized by log2 of the number of productive unique sequences. Public and private clones were assessed among the 100 most prevalent clones of each patient and control. Susac-specific clones were defined as absent from healthy and MS cohorts, approximately 1,000 published viral clones and other ImmuneACCESS disease sequences. TCRdb took the public reads, trimmed them with fastp at Q25, ran MiXCR for clone calling and kept in-frame beta chains. Rows with one shared CDR3 protein collapse into an entry with the most common genes and DNA. Here the V and J calls rest on TCRdb's processing, not on the authors' analysis. The sample profile shows about 210,000 distinct CDR3 sequences; approximately 95% of them were found once. The top ten constitute 0.082% of the sample.

Looking up the germline V gene yields CDR1 LGHNA and CDR2 YNFKEQ. The CDR3 has 16 amino acids, counting the end cysteine and phenylalanine. The DNA shown is the 48-base CDR3, in frame from base 1. The junction shows trimming of 6 bases on V and 0 bases on J, and the gene matches do not reach 2 bases of it. High-throughput TCR beta sequencing profiled peripheral blood CD8+ and CD4+ T cells from healthy donors, Susac syndrome patients and multiple sclerosis patients. Treatment-naive patients with stable or active relapsing-remitting disease fulfilling revised McDonald criteria were used as multiple sclerosis controls. Bulk CD8+ and CD4+ T cells were purified by magnetic negative isolation, while CD8+ TEMRA cells were enriched using FACS. Blood was drawn into EDTA tubes, processed within 24 hours, and PBMCs were isolated by density gradient centrifugation. PBMCs destined for TCR sequencing were cryopreserved in liquid nitrogen and later thawed in a 37 °C water bath. The sorted or isolated CD4+, CD8+ and CD8+ TEMRA cells had a purity of 90% or higher.

This sequence uses TRBV4-2 and TRBJ2-2; 12 bases in between match TRBD2. Sequenced: CD4+ T cells from PBMCs. This sequence originates from a human donor with multiple sclerosis. DNA sequence: TGTGCCAGCAGACGGACTAGCGGGGCGAACACCGGGGAGCTGTTTTTT. This gives the protein CASRRTSGANTGELFF.